This T cell receptor (beta chain) comes out of a study of radiotherapy plus CTLA-4 blockade in lung cancer. Study-wide background: Across the patients, objective responses occurred in about 19%, and disease control in roughly 33%.

The table lists this clone with a few counts. The antigen is unknown. The assay was immunoSEQ multiplex PCR, and TCRdb's table has in-frame clones only and misses some. Of about 80,000 clones listed, 60% to 85% are singletons. Patients had chemo-refractory metastatic non-small-cell lung cancer and received focal radiation plus CTLA-4 blockade that used ipilimumab. The germline gives CDR1 LGHNA, CDR2 YSLEER. V lost 4 bases and J 2 bases, leaving 14 bases between the germline ends. This CDR3 is 15 amino acids long. Whole-study findings and limits: Early clone dynamics of blood T cells, plus interferon-beta, reportedly predicted response best. Some TCR clones had been derived from tumors. These clones expanded in peripheral blood after radiotherapy plus ipilimumab.

This chain uses TRBV4-3 with TRBJ2-5; a possible D gene is TRBD1 (6 bases). This sample comprised peripheral blood, obtained from a patient treated with radiotherapy plus ipilimumab. This sequence was found in a human donor with non-small cell lung cancer whose response to radiotherapy plus ipilimumab could not be evaluated. Some clones in this sample may be carry-over from other donors' samples. CDR3 protein: CASSRLQGLQETQYF. CDR3 DNA sequence: TGCGCCAGCAGCCGGTTACAGGGCCTACAAGAGACCCAGTACTTC.